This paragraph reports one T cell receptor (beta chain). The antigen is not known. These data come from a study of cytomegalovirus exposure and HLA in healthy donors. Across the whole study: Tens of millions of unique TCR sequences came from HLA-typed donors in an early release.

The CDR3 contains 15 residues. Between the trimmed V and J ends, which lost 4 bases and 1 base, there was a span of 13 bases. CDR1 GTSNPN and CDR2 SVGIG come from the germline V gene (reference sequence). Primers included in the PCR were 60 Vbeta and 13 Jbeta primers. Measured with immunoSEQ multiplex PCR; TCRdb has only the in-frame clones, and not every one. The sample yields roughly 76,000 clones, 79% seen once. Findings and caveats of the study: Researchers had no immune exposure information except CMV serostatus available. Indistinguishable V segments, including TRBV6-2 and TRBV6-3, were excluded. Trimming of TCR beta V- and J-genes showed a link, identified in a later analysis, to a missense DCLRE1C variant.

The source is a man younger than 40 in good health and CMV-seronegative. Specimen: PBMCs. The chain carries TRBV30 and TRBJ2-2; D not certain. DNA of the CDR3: TGTGCCTGGACCGAGCTAGGCCTGAACACCGGGGAGCTGTTTTTT. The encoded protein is CAWTELGLNTGELFF.